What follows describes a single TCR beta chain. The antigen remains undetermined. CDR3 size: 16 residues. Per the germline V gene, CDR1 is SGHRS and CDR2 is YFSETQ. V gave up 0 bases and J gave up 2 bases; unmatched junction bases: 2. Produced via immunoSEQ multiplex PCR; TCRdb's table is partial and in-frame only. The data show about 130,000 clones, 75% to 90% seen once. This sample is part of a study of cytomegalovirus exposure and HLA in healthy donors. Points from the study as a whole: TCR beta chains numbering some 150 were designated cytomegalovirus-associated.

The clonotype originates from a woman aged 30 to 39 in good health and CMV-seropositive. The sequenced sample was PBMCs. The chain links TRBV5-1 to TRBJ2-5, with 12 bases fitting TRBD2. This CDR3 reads CASSLGGTSGQETQYF. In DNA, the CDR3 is TGCGCCAGCAGCTTGGGCGGGACTAGCGGGCAAGAGACCCAGTACTTC.